This note documents a single TCR beta chain sequence. This entry is derived from a study of T cell responses to AZD1222 COVID-19 vaccine. There are 14 residues in the CDR3. The V gene lost 4 bases and the J gene lost 0 bases, with 5 bases spanning the gap. The V gene's germline CDR1 is SGHKS and CDR2 YYEKEE (reference sequence). The data were produced by immunoSEQ multiplex PCR, yet TCRdb's version contains in-frame clones alone and is incomplete. The repertoire holds 150,000 to 200,000 clones, with 80% to 95% as singletons. This specimen was peripheral blood, taken on day 0 of AZD1222 vaccination. The sequence came from an adult in good health. The rearrangement links TRBV5-5 to TRBJ2-6; D not resolved. CDR3 sequence (DNA): TGTGCCAGCAGCCTTAGCTCTGGGGCCAACGTCCTGACTTTC. Translated, it gives CASSLSSGANVLTF.